The 23 T cell receptor beta chains below come from one sample, sequenced in a study of T cell responses to AZD1222 COVID-19 vaccine. Profiling relied on immunoSEQ multiplex PCR, and the TCRdb table lists in-frame clones only, not all of them. The data hold about 110,000 clones, with 94% observed a single time. Source: peripheral blood, taken 28 days after the second AZD1222 dose. Receptors were obtained from an adult who received the AZD1222 COVID-19 vaccine.

V is TRBV5-1 and J is TRBJ2-7; maybe TRBD1 (8 bases). The CDR3 runs to 15 residues. V lost 2 bases and J 2 bases, leaving 14 bases between the germline ends. Germline CDR1 reads SGHRS; CDR2 reads YFSETQ. The CDR3 loop reads CASSLGQGGTYEQYF. For the CDR3, the DNA is TGCGCCAGCAGCTTAGGACAGGGAGGGACCTACGAGCAGTACTTC.

The chain carries TRBV19 and TRBJ1-5; D is unclear. The germline V and J ends were trimmed by 2 bases and 7 bases, with 12 bases remaining between them. Germline CDR1 LNHDA, CDR2 SQIVND (reference sequence). The CDR3 has 14 residues. As DNA, the CDR3 is TGTGCCAGTAGTATACCGGGAGGGAACCAGCCCCAGCATTTT. Its translation: CASSIPGGNQPQHF. Supplemented by reference TRBV19 and TRBJ1-5, the full variable domain reads DGGITQSPKYLFRKEGQNVTLSCEQNLNHDAMYWYRQDPGQGLRLIYYSQIVNDFQKGDIAEGYSVSREKKESFPLTVTSAQKNPTAFYLCASSIPGGNQPQHFGDGTRLSIL.

CDR3 region: CASSFVRTETQYF. In nucleotides, the CDR3 is TGTGCCAGCAGTTTCGTAAGGACGGAGACCCAGTACTTC. The chain is built from TRBV27 and TRBJ2-5; D is unclear. Germline CDR1 and CDR2: MNHEY and SMNVEV (reference sequence). CDR3 size: 13 residues. The V and J ends lost 3 bases and 5 bases respectively, with 10 bases between them.

The chain is built from TRBV11-2 and TRBJ2-1; 7 positions match TRBD2. The CDR3 has 15 amino acids. The ends lost 1 base at V and 5 bases at J; junction bases unmatched: 5. The germline V gene encodes CDR1 SGHAT and CDR2 FQNNGV. The DNA of the CDR3 is TGTGCCAGCAGCTTAGTACTAGCGTCTGACAATGAGCAGTTCTTC. The encoded protein is CASSLVLASDNEQFF.

This chain joins TRBV24-1 and TRBJ2-2; perhaps TRBD2 as D (5 bases). The V end lost 3 bases, the J end lost 6 bases, and 10 bases lay between the germline ends. This CDR3 has 14 amino acids. CDR1 and CDR2 (germline): KGHDR, SFDVKD. The CDR3 DNA sequence: TGTGCCACCAGTGATACACTAGGTGCCGGGGAGCTGTTTTTT. Amino acids: CATSDTLGAGELFF.

The gene calls are TRBV27 and TRBJ2-1, with 15 bases lining up with TRBD2. V shed 4 bases, J shed 7 bases, and the junction held 2 bases outside the gene matches. This CDR3 has 15 amino acids. Germline assignment: CDR1 MNHEY and CDR2 SMNVEV (reference sequence). The CDR3 here is CASSWGTSGRNEQFF. The CDR3, as DNA: TGTGCCAGCAGTTGGGGGACTAGCGGGAGGAATGAGCAGTTCTTC.

V and J are TRBV18 and TRBJ2-1; perhaps D is TRBD1 or TRBD2 (6 bases each). V lost 0 bases and J 10 bases, leaving 16 bases between the germline ends. CDR1 is KGHSH and CDR2 is LQKENI in the germline V gene. The CDR3 length is 15 residues. The CDR3 coding sequence is TGTGCCAGCTCACCACCTGAGACTAGGGGGGCCGAGCAGTTCTTC. It translates to CASSPPETRGAEQFF.

This sequence joins TRBV11-2 and TRBJ1-1; 8 bases map to TRBD1. The CDR3 has 15 amino acids. Trimming took 3 bases from V and 5 from J; bases not matched to a gene: 8. The germline V gene has CDR1 SGHAT and CDR2 FQNNGV. CDR3 DNA sequence: TGTGCCAGCAGCTTCCAACAGGGGGGTAGGACTGAAGCTTTCTTT. This sequence encodes CASSFQQGGRTEAFF.

V is TRBV20-1 and J is TRBJ1-2; D not certain. Germline CDR1 reads DFQATT; CDR2 reads SNEGSKA (reference sequence). V lost 3 bases and J 4 bases, leaving 21 bases between the germline ends. The CDR3 has 16 residues. CDR3 in amino acids: CSASITTNPAAYGYTF. CDR3 nucleotide sequence: TGCAGTGCTAGTATTACAACGAACCCAGCAGCCTATGGCTACACCTTC.

This chain uses TRBV27 with TRBJ1-5, with 9 bases fitting TRBD1. The germline V gene has CDR1 MNHEY and CDR2 SMNVEV (reference sequence). Trimming took 6 bases from V and 9 from J; bases not matched to a gene: 12. CDR3 size: 15 residues. The CDR3 here is CASRVAGTGIGPQHF. As DNA, the CDR3 is TGTGCCAGCAGGGTAGCCGGGACAGGGATTGGGCCCCAGCATTTT.

The chain is built from TRBV28 and TRBJ2-1; D uncertain. V lost 2 bases, J lost 10 bases, and 6 bases lay in between. CDR1 is MDHEN, CDR2 SYDVKM, per germline. This CDR3 is built from 11 residues. The CDR3 spells CASSLLAEQFF. The CDR3 nucleotides read TGTGCCAGCAGTTTACTGGCAGAGCAGTTCTTC.

The CDR3 reads CASSYGDRSNEQFF. The CDR3, as DNA: TGTGCCAGCAGTTACGGGGACAGATCCAATGAGCAGTTCTTC. The J gene is TRBJ2-1, the V gene TRBV6-5; 7 bases match TRBD1. V shed 2 bases, J shed 6 bases, and the junction held 4 bases outside the gene matches. This CDR3 has 14 residues. The germline gives CDR1 MNHEY, CDR2 SVGAGI.

The chain joins TRBV4-2 to TRBJ2-1; tentative D call: TRBD2 (6 bases). The CDR3 runs to 14 residues. The V end was cut by 7 bases, the J end by 5 bases, with 15 bases between. The germline V gene encodes CDR1 LGHNA and CDR2 YNFKEQ. CDR3 loop: CASNRGGGDNEQFF. For the CDR3, the DNA is TGTGCCAGCAACCGGGGAGGAGGTGACAATGAGCAGTTCTTC.

This chain joins TRBV6-2 or TRBV6-3 and TRBJ1-6; possibly TRBD1 for D (6 bases). CDR1 is MNHEY and CDR2 is SVGEGT in the germline V gene. CDR3 length equals 15 residues. V lost 3 bases, J lost 8 bases, and 14 bases lay in between. The CDR3 nucleotides are TGTGCCAGCAGTTATGGGGGGGGGCCTTATTCACCCCTCCACTTT. Protein: CASSYGGGPYSPLHF.

V is TRBV25-1 and J is TRBJ1-1; 7 bases align to TRBD1. The CDR3 has 15 residues. J gave up 3 bases and V 8 bases, and 12 bases lay outside the gene matches. Germline V gene lookup returns CDR1 MGHDK and CDR2 SYGVNS. The CDR3 region is CASLTGEGADTEAFF. The DNA for the CDR3 is TGTGCCAGCCTTACAGGGGAGGGGGCGGACACTGAAGCTTTCTTT.

V usage is TRBV27 and J usage is TRBJ1-1; D is undetermined. CDR3 size: 15 residues. The V gene lost 6 bases and the J gene lost 5 bases, with 19 bases spanning the gap. Germline CDR1 reads MNHEY; CDR2 reads SMNVEV (reference sequence). The CDR3 spells CASSRAPHSRTEAFF. In DNA form, the CDR3 reads TGTGCCAGCAGCCGAGCCCCCCACTCGAGAACTGAAGCTTTCTTT.

The chain has TRBV19 and TRBJ1-6; D ambiguous. This CDR3 contains 14 residues. The V and J ends lost 7 bases and 7 bases respectively, with 14 bases between them. Germline V gives CDR1 LNHDA, CDR2 SQIVND (reference sequence). The CDR3: CASNWGMRNSPLHF. The CDR3, as DNA: TGTGCCAGTAATTGGGGAATGAGGAATTCACCCCTCCACTTT.

This chain uses TRBV6-5 with TRBJ1-2; no definite D call. This CDR3 is built from 13 residues. V dropped 6 bases and J dropped 5 bases, with 13 bases sitting between them. Germline V gene lookup returns CDR1 MNHEY and CDR2 SVGAGI. The chain's CDR3 is CASRPTVRYGYTF. As DNA, the CDR3 is TGTGCCAGCAGACCCACAGTGAGGTATGGCTACACCTTC.

V is TRBV18 and J is TRBJ2-7, with D perhaps TRBD1 (6 bases). Between the trimmed V and J ends, which lost 5 bases and 2 bases, there was a span of 13 bases. The V gene's germline CDR1 is KGHSH and CDR2 LQKENI. The CDR3 extends over 14 amino acids. As DNA, the CDR3 is TGTGCCAGCTCAACAACCAGGGGAGCCTACGAGCAGTACTTC. It is translated as CASSTTRGAYEQYF.

The rearrangement joins TRBV6-5 to TRBJ1-2; D is ambiguous. Trimming removed 0 bases at V and 4 bases at J, with 12 bases between. CDR3 length equals 15 residues. Per the germline V gene, CDR1 is MNHEY and CDR2 is SVGAGI. The CDR3 DNA reads as TGTGCCAGCAGTTACTCGAATTCCGGAATCTATGGCTACACCTTC. Protein sequence: CASSYSNSGIYGYTF.

This chain links TRBV18 with TRBJ2-1; D ambiguous. The CDR3 covers 15 residues. Germline V gives CDR1 KGHSH, CDR2 LQKENI. V lost 4 bases, J lost 5 bases, and 15 bases lay in between. The CDR3 nucleotides are TGTGCCAGCTCACTAACTCGGGCAGAGCACAATGAGCAGTTCTTC. This translates into CASSLTRAEHNEQFF. Full variable domain (outside the CDR3, taken from reference TRBV18 and TRBJ2-1): NAGVMQNPRHLVRRRGQEARLRCSPMKGHSHVYWYRQLPEEGLKFMVYLQKENIIDESGMPKERFSAEFPKEGPSILRIQQVVRGDSAAYFCASSLTRAEHNEQFFGPGTRLTVL.

The genes are TRBV27 and TRBJ2-2; D is undetermined. CDR1 MNHEY and CDR2 SMNVEV come from the germline V gene (reference sequence). V lost 3 bases to trimming and J lost 0 bases, with 8 bases between them. The CDR3 has 15 residues. CDR3 in amino acids: CASSFRHTNTGELFF. The CDR3 DNA reads TGTGCCAGCAGTTTCCGCCACACGAACACCGGGGAGCTGTTTTTT.

A note on this clone: Other DNA sequences in this sample translate to the same CDR3. The V call is TRBV6-5, the J call TRBJ2-7; D ambiguous. The germline CDR1 and CDR2 sequences are MNHEY and SVGAGI. The CDR3 covers 11 residues. The germline V and J ends were trimmed by 2 bases and 4 bases, with 3 bases remaining between them. The CDR3: CASSYQYEQYF. The CDR3, as DNA: TGTGCCAGCAGTTACCAATACGAGCAGTACTTC.